This T cell receptor (beta chain) was captured in a study of blood T cell repertoires in COVID-19. Study in general: Acute and convalescent COVID-19 samples came from the United States, Italy and Spain. From T cells, B-cell-depleted T cells, or PBMCs came the material, which was cDNA or gDNA.

Authors' data handling: From reference gene primer amplification, estimates of nucleated cell counts were derived. Clones were sequenced by immunoSEQ multiplex PCR, and TCRdb holds only the in-frame ones, with some missing. V, J and clone size are those of that table, while D and trimming were read from the DNA. Of about 220,000 clones listed, roughly 84% are singletons. Germline V gene data show CDR1 as DFQATT and CDR2 as SNEGSKA (reference sequence). This CDR3 is 16 amino acids long. V was trimmed by 3 bases and J by 0 bases, leaving 12 bases between them. V gene TRBV20-1 combines with J gene TRBJ2-6; tentatively, D is TRBD1 (5 bases). The sample taken for sequencing was peripheral blood. This clonotype originated in a woman aged 55-70 years with acute or convalescent COVID-19. CDR3 loop: CSASHRKISGANVLTF. The CDR3 DNA sequence: TGCAGTGCTAGTCACAGGAAAATCTCTGGGGCCAACGTCCTGACTTTC.